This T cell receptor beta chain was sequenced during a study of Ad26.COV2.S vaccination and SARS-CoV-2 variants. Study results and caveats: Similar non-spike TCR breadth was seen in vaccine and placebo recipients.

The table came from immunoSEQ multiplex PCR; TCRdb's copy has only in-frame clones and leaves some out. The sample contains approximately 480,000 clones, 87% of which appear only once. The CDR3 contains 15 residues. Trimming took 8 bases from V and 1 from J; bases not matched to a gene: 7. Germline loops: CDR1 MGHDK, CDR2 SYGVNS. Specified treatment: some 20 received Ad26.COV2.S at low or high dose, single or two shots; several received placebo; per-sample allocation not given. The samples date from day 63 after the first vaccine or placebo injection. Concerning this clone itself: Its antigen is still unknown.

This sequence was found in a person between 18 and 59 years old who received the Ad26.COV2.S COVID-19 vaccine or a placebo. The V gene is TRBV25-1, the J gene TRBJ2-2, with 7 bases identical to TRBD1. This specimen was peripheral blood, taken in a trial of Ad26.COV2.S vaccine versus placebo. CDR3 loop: CASSRQGVNTGELFF. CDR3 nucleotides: TGTGCCAGCTCACGACAGGGCGTGAACACCGGGGAGCTGTTTTTT.